The source of this TCR beta chain is a study of blood T cell repertoires in COVID-19. This CDR3 is built from 13 residues. V gave up 1 base and J gave up 4 bases, with 5 bases separating them. Germline V lookup: CDR1 SGHRS, CDR2 YFSETQ. Here immunoSEQ multiplex PCR was the method, and the copy in TCRdb shows in-frame clones only, minus some. The sample shows some 9,000 clones, 80% of them seen only once. This rearrangement joins TRBV5-1 to TRBJ2-2, with unresolved D. The sequencing input was peripheral blood. This TCR was recovered from a man in his 70s with active COVID-19. This CDR3 reads CASSLTVTGELFF. CDR3 sequence (DNA): TGCGCCAGCAGCTTGACTGTCACCGGGGAGCTGTTTTTT.